What follows is one T cell receptor beta chain and its context. What it binds is not known. The method was immunoSEQ multiplex PCR; TCRdb's version includes in-frame clones alone and lacks a portion of them. The sample records about 40,000 clones, 88% being singletons. This CDR3 is 15 amino acids long. Per the germline V gene, CDR1 is MGHRA and CDR2 is YSYEKL. With 1 base removed from V and 4 bases from J, the gap between germline ends came to 13 bases. The data stem from a study of T cells in narcolepsy. At the level of the study: Enrolled donors included narcolepsy type 1 or type 2 patients and healthy controls. Points from the study as a whole: Autoreactive clone sequences were missing from some blood memory CD4+ repertoires. HCRT-specific and TRIB2-specific autoreactive clonotypes appeared among same-patient CSF and blood CD4+ clonotypes. Healthy controls reportedly lacked the autoreactive clonotypes serially found in patients' blood.

The clonotype was recovered from a human donor with narcolepsy. Sequenced material: CD45RA- memory CD4+ T cells from PBMCs. The V and J genes are TRBV4-1 and TRBJ1-2, with D tentatively TRBD1 (6 bases). CDR3 region: CASSQGPNRAYGYTF. CDR3 DNA: TGCGCCAGCAGCCAAGGGCCCAACAGGGCCTATGGCTACACCTTC.